The TCR beta chain under discussion was sequenced for a study of cytomegalovirus exposure and HLA in healthy donors. Study in general: Genotyping showed roughly 86% of some 400 donors falling in the Caucasian-associated ancestry cluster.

The study's findings and limits: When a later analysis was performed, an Asian-associated ancestry cluster reportedly had fewer N-insertions than the roughly 700-donor mean. Data from an earlier analysis indicated that most TCR beta V segments were productive either about 90% or about 30% of the time.

Regarding this clone: What it recognizes is unknown.

With 60 Vbeta and 13 Jbeta primers, the PCR was carried out. Assay used: immunoSEQ multiplex PCR; TCRdb lists only in-frame clones, some missing. This table holds approximately 110,000 clones. The TCR originated in a man aged 18 to 29 in good health and CMV-seronegative. Material: PBMCs.

CDR3 sequence (DNA): TGTGCCAGCAGCTTCAAGCAGGGGGACTCTGGAAACACCATATATTTT. Translating it yields CASSFKQGDSGNTIYF. This chain links TRBV7-9 with TRBJ1-3, with 7 bases aligning to TRBD1. V was pared by 3 bases and J by 0 bases, with 5 bases of the junction left unmatched. This CDR3 has 16 amino acids. The germline V gene has CDR1 SEHNR and CDR2 FQNEAQ (reference sequence).